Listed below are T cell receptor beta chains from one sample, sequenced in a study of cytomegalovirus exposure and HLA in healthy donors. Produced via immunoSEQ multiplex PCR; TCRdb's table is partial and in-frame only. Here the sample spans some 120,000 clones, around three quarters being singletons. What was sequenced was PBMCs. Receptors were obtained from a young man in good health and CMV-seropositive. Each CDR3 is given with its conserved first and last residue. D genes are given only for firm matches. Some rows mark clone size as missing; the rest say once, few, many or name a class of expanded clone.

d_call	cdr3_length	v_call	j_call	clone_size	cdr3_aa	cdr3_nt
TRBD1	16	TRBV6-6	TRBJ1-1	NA	CASSRQGADFSTEAFF	TGTGCCAGCAGCAGACAGGGGGCGGACTTTAGCACTGAAGCTTTCTTT
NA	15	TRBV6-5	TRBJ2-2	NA	CASSRQDRHTGELFF	TGTGCCAGCAGTCGACAGGACAGACACACCGGGGAGCTGTTTTTT
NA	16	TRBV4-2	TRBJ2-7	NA	CASSQDPGEGGHEQYF	TGTGCCAGCAGCCAAGATCCGGGTGAGGGAGGCCACGAGCAGTACTTC
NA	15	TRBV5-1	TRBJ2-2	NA	CASTKGGINTGELFF	TGCGCCAGCACTAAGGGAGGCATAAACACCGGGGAGCTGTTTTTT
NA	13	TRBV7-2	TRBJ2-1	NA	CASMTTPGNEQFF	TGTGCCAGCATGACCACCCCAGGGAATGAGCAGTTCTTC
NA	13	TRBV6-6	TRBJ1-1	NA	CASSYGQTLEAFF	TGTGCCAGCAGTTACGGGCAAACCCTTGAAGCTTTCTTT
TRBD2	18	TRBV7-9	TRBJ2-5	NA	CASSLARVAGDSQETQYF	TGTGCCAGCAGCTTAGCCCGGGTAGCGGGGGACTCACAAGAGACCCAGTACTTC
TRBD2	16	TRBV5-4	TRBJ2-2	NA	CASSLATSGSPGELFF	TGTGCCAGCAGCTTGGCGACTAGCGGGAGCCCCGGGGAGCTGTTTTTT
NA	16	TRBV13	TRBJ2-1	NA	CARAAYRGSSYNEQFF	TGTGCCAGAGCAGCCTACAGAGGGAGCAGCTACAATGAGCAGTTCTTC
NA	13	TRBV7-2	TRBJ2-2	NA	CASSYRQGGELFF	TGTGCCAGCAGCTACAGGCAGGGCGGGGAGCTGTTTTTT
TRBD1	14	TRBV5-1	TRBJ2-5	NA	CASSFWTGTKTQYF	TGCGCCAGCAGCTTCTGGACAGGGACGAAGACCCAGTACTTC
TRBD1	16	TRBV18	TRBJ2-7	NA	CASSPPNRQGSYEQYF	TGTGCCAGCTCACCACCTAATAGACAGGGTTCCTACGAGCAGTACTTC
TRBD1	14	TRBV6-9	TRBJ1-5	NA	CASSYYRGRQPQHF	TGTGCCAGCAGTTATTACAGGGGACGTCAGCCCCAGCATTTT
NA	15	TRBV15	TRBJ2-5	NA	CATSRDHQGQETQYF	TGTGCCACCAGCAGAGATCATCAGGGGCAAGAGACCCAGTACTTC
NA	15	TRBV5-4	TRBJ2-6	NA	CASSLGLPGANVLTF	TGTGCCAGCAGCTTGGGTCTACCGGGGGCCAACGTCCTGACTTTC
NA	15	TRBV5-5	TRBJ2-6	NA	CASSLLVSGANGLTF	TGTGCCAGCAGCTTGCTGGTAAGTGGGGCCAACGGCCTGACTTTC
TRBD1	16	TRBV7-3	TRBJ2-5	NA	CASSLWGRGLGETQYF	TGTGCCAGCAGCTTATGGGGCAGGGGGTTGGGAGAGACCCAGTACTTC
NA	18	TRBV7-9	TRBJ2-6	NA	CASSLRQGTTSGANVLTF	TGTGCCAGCAGCTTGAGGCAGGGTACAACCTCTGGGGCCAACGTCCTGACTTTC
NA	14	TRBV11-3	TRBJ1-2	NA	CASSLGWRSYGYTF	TGTGCCAGCAGCTTAGGTTGGAGGTCCTATGGCTACACCTTC
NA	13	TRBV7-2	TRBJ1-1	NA	CASSSNVNFGAFF	TGTGCCAGCAGCTCAAACGTGAACTTCGGAGCTTTCTTT
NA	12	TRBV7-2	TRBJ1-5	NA	CASSFVDQPQHF	TGTGCCAGCAGCTTTGTAGATCAGCCCCAGCATTTT
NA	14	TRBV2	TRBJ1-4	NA	CASSDWAGNEKLFF	TGTGCCAGCAGTGACTGGGCGGGAAATGAAAAACTGTTTTTT
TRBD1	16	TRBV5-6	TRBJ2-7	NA	CASSFAGTGISCEQYF	TGTGCCAGCAGCTTTGCCGGGACAGGGATTTCCTGCGAGCAGTACTTC
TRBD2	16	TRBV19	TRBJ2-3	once	CASTEGLEGLTDTQYF	TGTGCCAGTACGGAAGGACTAGAAGGTTTGACAGATACGCAGTATTTT
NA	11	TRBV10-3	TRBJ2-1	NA	CAIRQDNEQFF	TGTGCCATCAGACAGGACAATGAGCAGTTCTTC
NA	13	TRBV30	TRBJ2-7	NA	CAATGIMAYEQYF	TGTGCCGCCACCGGGATCATGGCCTACGAGCAGTACTTC